One sample yielded the 17 T cell receptor beta chains listed below, sequenced in a study of CD8+ T cells in alopecia areata. Isolated RNA was reverse transcribed into cDNA used as the sequencing template. Data came from immunoSEQ multiplex PCR; TCRdb stores just in-frame clones and leaves some out. The data show tens of thousands of clones, more than 65% seen once. Specified treatment: oral pan-JAK inhibitor, 5-10 mg twice daily. The sample was CD8+ T cells sorted from blood, taken around week 46, from a patient treated with tofacitinib. The receptors shown here come from a human donor with alopecia areata.

Only a few counts were recorded for this clone. V and J are TRBV27 and TRBJ2-7; TRBD1 or TRBD2 may be the D gene (5 bases each). Trimming removed 5 bases from V and 0 bases from J, with 11 bases in between. The CDR3 spans 14 residues. Germline V gene data show CDR1 as MNHEY and CDR2 as SMNVEV (reference sequence). CDR3 DNA sequence: TGTGCCAGCAGTCCCGGTGGGACCTCCTACGAGCAGTACTTC. Its translation is CASSPGGTSYEQYF.

The sample holds a few counts of this clone. The chain links TRBV13 to TRBJ1-1; D is unclear. Germline V CDR1 and CDR2: PRHDT, FYEKMQ (reference sequence). The V and J ends lost 6 bases and 1 base respectively, with 12 bases between them. The CDR3 spans 14 residues. The CDR3: CASRPNPWNTEAFF. DNA for the CDR3: TGTGCCAGCAGACCGAATCCATGGAACACTGAAGCTTTCTTT.

This clone qualifies as medium-sized. CDR3 in amino acids: CASSDSQGADTQYF. In DNA, the CDR3 is TGTGCCAGCAGTGACTCCCAGGGGGCAGATACGCAGTATTTT. This sequence joins TRBV6-4 and TRBJ2-3; 7 nucleotides align to TRBD1. The CDR3 runs 14 residues. Unmatched junction bases numbered 1, after V lost 0 bases and J lost 4 bases. Germline CDR1 MRHNA, CDR2 SNTAGT.

This clone showed up just once. The rearrangement joins TRBV12-5 to TRBJ2-2, with TRBD1 matching 7 bases. In germline, CDR1 is LGHNT, CDR2 FRNRAP. The junction had 5 bases not matched to a gene; V was cut back by 7 bases and J by 6 bases. The CDR3 has 13 residues. This chain's CDR3 is CASALDRAGELFF. In nucleotides, the CDR3 is TGTGCTAGTGCCCTCGACAGGGCCGGGGAGCTGTTTTTT. The whole variable domain, remainder taken from reference TRBV12-5 and TRBJ2-2, is DARVTQTPRHKVTEMGQEVTMRCQPILGHNTVFWYRQTMMQGLELLAYFRNRAPLDDSGMPKDRFSAEMPDATLATLKIQPSEPRDSAVYFCASALDRAGELFFGEGSRLTVL.

V is TRBV30 and J is TRBJ2-7; TRBD1 matches 10 bases. Germline values: CDR1 GTSNPN, CDR2 SVGIG (reference sequence). The trim removed 0 bases at V and 2 bases at J, leaving 4 bases unmatched. This CDR3 has 15 residues. The CDR3 here is CAWSVGTGEAYEQYF. In DNA, the CDR3 is TGTGCCTGGAGTGTAGGGACAGGGGAGGCCTACGAGCAGTACTTC.

The CDR3 nucleotides are TGTGCCAGCAGCTTAGGCGTAGAGGACACTGAAGCTTTCTTT. It translates to CASSLGVEDTEAFF. The V gene is TRBV7-6, the J gene TRBJ1-1; no definite D call. The CDR3 is 14 residues long. Germline CDR1 is SGHVS and CDR2 is FNYEAQ. Trimming shortened V by 1 base and J by 3 bases, and 9 bases separated the two germline ends.

CDR3 in amino acids: CASSQEGGQGANNEQFF. The CDR3 DNA reads as TGCGCCAGCAGCCAAGAAGGCGGACAGGGTGCCAACAATGAGCAGTTCTTC. The chain employs TRBV4-1 and TRBJ2-1; 8 positions match TRBD1. Per germline, CDR1 MGHRA and CDR2 YSYEKL. The V gene end was trimmed by 0 bases and the J gene end by 5 bases; junction bases not matched to a gene: 9. The CDR3 runs to 17 residues.

V is TRBV7-3 and J is TRBJ2-3; D is undetermined. In germline, CDR1 is SGHTA, CDR2 FQGTGA. The CDR3 is made up of 12 amino acids. The V end was cut by 6 bases, the J end by 2 bases, with 6 bases between. This CDR3 reads CASSFDTDTQYF. In DNA, the CDR3 is TGTGCCAGCAGTTTCGACACAGATACGCAGTATTTT.

The rearrangement joins TRBV7-8 to TRBJ1-3, with 9 bases fitting TRBD1. V shed 4 bases, J shed 2 bases, and the junction held 3 bases outside the gene matches. Germline V CDR1 and CDR2: SGHVS, FQNEAQ. This CDR3 has 15 amino acids. Written as DNA, the CDR3 is TGTGCCAGCAGCTATGACAGGGGGACTGGAAACACCATATATTTT. This translates into CASSYDRGTGNTIYF.

The chain recombines TRBV10-1 with TRBJ2-3; unclear D gene. Germline V gives CDR1 WNHNN, CDR2 SYGVQD (reference sequence). V was pared by 3 bases and J by 6 bases, with 4 bases between. This CDR3 contains 11 residues. The CDR3 is CASSEMDTQYF. Written as DNA, the CDR3 is TGCGCCAGCAGTGAAATGGATACGCAGTATTTT.

The chain recombines TRBV2 with TRBJ2-3, with 8 bases matching TRBD2. The ends lost 9 bases at V and 0 bases at J; junction bases unmatched: 8. Germline-derived CDR1 and CDR2 are SNHLY and FYNNEI. The CDR3 runs 15 residues. The CDR3 region is CARDGLAPSTDTQYF. DNA of the CDR3: TGTGCCAGAGACGGACTAGCACCTAGCACAGATACGCAGTATTTT.

The chain links TRBV29-1 to TRBJ2-3, with D uncertain. This CDR3 is 13 amino acids long. Per the germline V gene, CDR1 is SQVTM and CDR2 is ANQGSEA. V lost 3 bases, J lost 2 bases, and 9 bases lay in between. CDR3: CSVEGHDTDTQYF. The CDR3 DNA is TGCAGCGTTGAGGGCCATGACACAGATACGCAGTATTTT.

The chain recombines TRBV5-1 with TRBJ2-3; D gene uncertain. Trimming took 1 base from V and 1 from J, leaving 4 bases between them. The CDR3 is 13 residues long. The germline gives CDR1 SGHRS, CDR2 YFSETQ. For the CDR3, the DNA is TGCGCCAGCAGCTTGCTAGGCACAGATACGCAGTATTTT. Encoded protein: CASSLLGTDTQYF.

This chain links TRBV4-3 with TRBJ2-3; D remains ambiguous. Deletions cut 0 bases from V and 5 bases from J, with 9 bases between. Germline V lookup: CDR1 LGHNA, CDR2 YSLEER. The CDR3 has 14 amino acids. This chain's CDR3 is CASSQDMFGDTQYF. CDR3 coding DNA: TGCGCCAGCAGCCAAGATATGTTTGGAGATACGCAGTATTTT.

CDR3 sequence reads: CASRPTGFYEQYF. CDR3 sequence (DNA): TGTGCCAGCAGACCGACAGGGTTCTACGAGCAGTACTTC. This sequence joins TRBV7-2 and TRBJ2-7, with 7 bases that match TRBD1. CDR1 is SGHTA and CDR2 is FQGNSA in the germline V gene. Trimming removed 6 bases from V and 3 bases from J; junction bases left unmatched: 5. The CDR3 extends over 13 amino acids.

In DNA form, the CDR3 reads TGTGCCAGTAGTATAGGTCAATCCGGGGAGCTGTTTTTT. Translation gives CASSIGQSGELFF. This rearrangement joins TRBV19 to TRBJ2-2; no clear D gene. With 1 base removed from V and 6 bases from J, the gap between germline ends came to 6 bases. The V gene's germline CDR1 is LNHDA and CDR2 SQIVND (reference sequence). CDR3 size: 13 residues.

This chain uses TRBV19 with TRBJ1-5; D unresolved. Deletions cut 5 bases from V and 7 bases from J, with 9 bases between. CDR3 length: 12 residues. Germline assignment: CDR1 LNHDA and CDR2 SQIVND (reference sequence). CDR3 coding DNA: TGTGCCAGTAGTCTGGGCGGGCAGCCCCAGCATTTT. Amino acid sequence: CASSLGGQPQHF.